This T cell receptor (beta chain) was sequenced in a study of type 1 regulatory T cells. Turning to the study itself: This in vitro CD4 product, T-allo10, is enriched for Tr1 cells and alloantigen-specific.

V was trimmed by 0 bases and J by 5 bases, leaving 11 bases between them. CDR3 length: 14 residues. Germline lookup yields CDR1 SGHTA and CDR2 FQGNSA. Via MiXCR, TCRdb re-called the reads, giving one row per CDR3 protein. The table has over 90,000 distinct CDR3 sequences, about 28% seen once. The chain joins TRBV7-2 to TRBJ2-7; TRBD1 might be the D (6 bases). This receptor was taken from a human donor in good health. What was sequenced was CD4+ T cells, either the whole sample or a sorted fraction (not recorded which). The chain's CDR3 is CASSLAAGANEQYF. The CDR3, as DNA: TGTGCCAGCAGCTTAGCTGCAGGGGCGAACGAGCAGTACTTC.